This TCR beta chain was sequenced for a study of beta chain features in type 1 diabetes. Study-level points and caveats: VDJ junctions from type 1 diabetes patients carried fewer insertions and larger deletions. Moderate yet significant TCRB CDR3 shortening was seen in Type 1 diabetes patients in all four CD4+ subsets.

With regard to this clone: Antigen unknown.

There are 13 residues in the CDR3. Trimming shortened V by 0 bases and J by 7 bases, and 11 bases separated the two germline ends. From germline, CDR1 is GTSNPN and CDR2 SVGIG (reference sequence). Expressed TCRB transcripts were sequenced after all isolated RNA was converted to cDNA. Method: immunoSEQ multiplex PCR; TCRdb's copy keeps in-frame clones and lacks some. The repertoire holds 160,000 or so clones, with 9% as singletons. Input material: central memory CD4+ T cells from blood. The chain has TRBV30 and TRBJ2-3; tentatively, D is TRBD2 (7 bases). The clonotype originates from a woman in her thirties with type 1 diabetes. The CDR3 nucleotides read TGTGCCTGGAGTGTAGGGGGGGCGAATACGCAGTATTTT. Encoded protein: CAWSVGGANTQYF.